A selection of T cell receptor beta chains follows, all from one sample in a study of CXCR3-negative and CXCR3-positive naive CD8 T cells. TCRdb re-called the 5' RACE reads; every CDR3 protein appears as one record, without DNA. This table lists over 150,000 distinct CDR3 sequences. Sequencing used naive CXCR3+ CD8+ T cells from blood. The receptors were gathered from a human donor in good health. Some clones in this sample may be carry-over from other donors' samples. The CDR3 runs from the conserved cysteine through the conserved F or W.

TRBJ1-5,TRBV21-1,CASSGKVNQPQHF
TRBJ2-7,TRBV7-2,CASSLGGTGDEQYF
TRBJ2-1,TRBV2,CASSPLAGGPYNEQFF
TRBJ2-1,TRBV27,CASQGQYNEQFF
TRBJ2-7,TRBV4-3,CASSQGFWGRDYEQYF
TRBJ2-7,TRBV7-9,CASTFHPGTGAHEQYF
TRBJ2-7,TRBV29-1,CSVEGGAGDGNEQYF
TRBJ1-4,TRBV15,CAARDSRNEKLFF
TRBJ2-1,TRBV4-1,CASSQEEGADEQFF
TRBJ2-3,TRBV12-3/TRBV12-4,CASSLGFLQERYHTDTQYF
TRBJ2-1,TRBV7-2,CASKVDREYNEQFF
TRBJ2-2,TRBV29-1,CSVVPPGHTGELFF
TRBJ2-7,TRBV20-1,CSGRTGGYEQYF
TRBJ1-2,TRBV6-5,CASSYARGGDGYTF
TRBJ2-2,TRBV27,CASSFGNTGELFF
TRBJ2-1,TRBV7-8,CASSFRLAGFVYEQFF
TRBJ2-5,TRBV20-1,CSATGTSGTWTQYF
TRBJ2-5,TRBV29-1,CSVEGGTQYQETQYF
TRBJ1-2,TRBV7-9,CASSPRQGDGYTF
TRBJ2-7,TRBV28,CASSLGTGTSGRGSGYEQYF
TRBJ1-5,TRBV11-2,CASSSGNQPQHF
TRBJ2-1,TRBV7-2,CASSRDESSYNEQFF
TRBJ2-5,TRBV4-1,CASSPRQFQETQYF
TRBJ2-2,TRBV5-5,CASGNTGELFF
TRBJ2-3,TRBV10-3,CAISGFTAGVEDTQYF
TRBJ2-1,TRBV6-5,CASSQGLAGVNEQFF
TRBJ1-6,TRBV7-8,CASSLGAVYSPLHF
TRBJ2-1,TRBV7-9,CASRQGGDNEQFF
TRBJ2-3,TRBV29-1,CSVEKGTYGITDTQYF
TRBJ2-7,TRBV4-1,CASSQDGREHEQYF
TRBJ1-1,TRBV10-3,CAISWGDRGLTEAFF
TRBJ2-7,TRBV28,CASSFQGAGEQYF
TRBJ2-7,TRBV7-2,CASSFWVHEQYF
TRBJ2-5,TRBV2,CASSGTGSSQETQYF
TRBJ2-1,TRBV19,CASSIGGPNEQFF
TRBJ1-1,TRBV19,CASSIGAVEAFF
TRBJ1-1,TRBV29-1,CSVAGGMNTEAFF
TRBJ2-1,TRBV9,CASSAGQGSYNEQFF
TRBJ1-4,TRBV29-1,CSVGPVATNEKLFF
TRBJ2-1,TRBV29-1,CSVVDYNEQFF
TRBJ2-1,TRBV9,CASSVAGRGNEQLF